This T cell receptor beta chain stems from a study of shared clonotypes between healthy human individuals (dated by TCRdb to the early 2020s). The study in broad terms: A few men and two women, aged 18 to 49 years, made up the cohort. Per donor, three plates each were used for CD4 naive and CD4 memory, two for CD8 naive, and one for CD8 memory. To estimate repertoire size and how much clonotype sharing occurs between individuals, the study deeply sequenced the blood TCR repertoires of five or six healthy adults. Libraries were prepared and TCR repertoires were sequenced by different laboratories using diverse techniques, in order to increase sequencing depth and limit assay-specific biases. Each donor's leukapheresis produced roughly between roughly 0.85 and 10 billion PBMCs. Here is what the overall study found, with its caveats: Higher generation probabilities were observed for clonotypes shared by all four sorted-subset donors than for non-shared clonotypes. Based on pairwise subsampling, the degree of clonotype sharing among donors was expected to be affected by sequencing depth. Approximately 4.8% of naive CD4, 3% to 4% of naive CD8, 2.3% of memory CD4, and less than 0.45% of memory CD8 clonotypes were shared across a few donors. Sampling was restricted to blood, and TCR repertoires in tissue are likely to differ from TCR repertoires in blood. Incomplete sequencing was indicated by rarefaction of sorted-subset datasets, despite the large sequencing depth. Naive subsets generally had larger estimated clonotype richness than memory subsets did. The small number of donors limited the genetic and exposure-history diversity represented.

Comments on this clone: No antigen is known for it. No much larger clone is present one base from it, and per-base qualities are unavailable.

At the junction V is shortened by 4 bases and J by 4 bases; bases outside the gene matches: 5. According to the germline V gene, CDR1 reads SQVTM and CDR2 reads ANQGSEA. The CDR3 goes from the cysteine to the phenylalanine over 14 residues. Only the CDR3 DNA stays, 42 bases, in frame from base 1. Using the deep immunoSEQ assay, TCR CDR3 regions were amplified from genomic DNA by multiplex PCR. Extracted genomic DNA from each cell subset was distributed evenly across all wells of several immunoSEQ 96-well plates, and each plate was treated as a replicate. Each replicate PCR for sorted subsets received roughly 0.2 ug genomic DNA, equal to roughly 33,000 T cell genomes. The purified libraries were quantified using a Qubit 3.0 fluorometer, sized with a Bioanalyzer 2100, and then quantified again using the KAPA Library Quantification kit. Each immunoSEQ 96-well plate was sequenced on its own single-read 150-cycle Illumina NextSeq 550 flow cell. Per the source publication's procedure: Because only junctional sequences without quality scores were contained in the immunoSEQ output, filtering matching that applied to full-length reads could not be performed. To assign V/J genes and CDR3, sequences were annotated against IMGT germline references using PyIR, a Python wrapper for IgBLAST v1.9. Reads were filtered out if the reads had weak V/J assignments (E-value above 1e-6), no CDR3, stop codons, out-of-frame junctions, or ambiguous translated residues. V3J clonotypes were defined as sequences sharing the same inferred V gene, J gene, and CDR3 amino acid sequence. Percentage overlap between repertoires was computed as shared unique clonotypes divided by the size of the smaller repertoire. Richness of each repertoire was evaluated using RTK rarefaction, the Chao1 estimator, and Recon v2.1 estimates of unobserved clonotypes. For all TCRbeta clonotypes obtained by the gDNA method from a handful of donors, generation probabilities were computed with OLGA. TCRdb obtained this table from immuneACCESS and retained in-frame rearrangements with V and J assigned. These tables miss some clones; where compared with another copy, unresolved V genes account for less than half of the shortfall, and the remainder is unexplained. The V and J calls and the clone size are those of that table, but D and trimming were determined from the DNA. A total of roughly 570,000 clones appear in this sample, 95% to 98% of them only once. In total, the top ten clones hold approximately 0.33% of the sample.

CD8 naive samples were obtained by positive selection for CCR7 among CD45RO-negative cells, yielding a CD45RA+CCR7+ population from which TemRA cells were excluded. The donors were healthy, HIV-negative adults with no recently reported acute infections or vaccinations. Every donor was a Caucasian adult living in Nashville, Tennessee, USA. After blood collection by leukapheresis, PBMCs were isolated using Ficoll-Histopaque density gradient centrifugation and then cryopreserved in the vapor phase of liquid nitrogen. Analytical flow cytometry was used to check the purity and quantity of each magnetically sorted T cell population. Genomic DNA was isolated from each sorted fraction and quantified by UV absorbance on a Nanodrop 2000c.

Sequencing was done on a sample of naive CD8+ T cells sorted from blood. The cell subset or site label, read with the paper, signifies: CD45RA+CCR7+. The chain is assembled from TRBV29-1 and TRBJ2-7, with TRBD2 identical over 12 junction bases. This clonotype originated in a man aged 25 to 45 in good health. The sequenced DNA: TGCAGCGTTGTCCTAGCGGGAGGGCCGTACGAGCAGTACTTC. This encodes CSVVLAGGPYEQYF.